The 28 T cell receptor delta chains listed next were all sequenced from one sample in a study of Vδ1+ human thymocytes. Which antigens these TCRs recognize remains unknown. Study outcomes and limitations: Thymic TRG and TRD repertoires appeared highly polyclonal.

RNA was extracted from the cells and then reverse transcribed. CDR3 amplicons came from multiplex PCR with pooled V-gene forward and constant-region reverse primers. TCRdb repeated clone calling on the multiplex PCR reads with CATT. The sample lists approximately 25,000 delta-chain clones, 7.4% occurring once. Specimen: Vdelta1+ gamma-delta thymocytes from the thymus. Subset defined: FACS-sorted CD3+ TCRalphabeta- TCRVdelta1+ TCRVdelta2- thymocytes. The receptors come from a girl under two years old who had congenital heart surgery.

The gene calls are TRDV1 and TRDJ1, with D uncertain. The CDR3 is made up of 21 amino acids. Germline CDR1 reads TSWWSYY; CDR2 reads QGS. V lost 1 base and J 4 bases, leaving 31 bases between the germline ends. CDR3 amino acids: CALGERGPPFPPFHTGDKLIF. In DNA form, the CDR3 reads TGTGCTCTTGGGGAACGCGGGCCACCGTTTCCACCCTTTCATACAGGCGATAAACTCATCTTT.

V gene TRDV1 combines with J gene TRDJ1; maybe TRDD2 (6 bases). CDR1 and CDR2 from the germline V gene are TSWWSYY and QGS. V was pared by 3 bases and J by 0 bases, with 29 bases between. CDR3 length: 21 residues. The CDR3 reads CALGDQFPRWLGGTYTDKLIF. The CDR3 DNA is TGTGCTCTTGGGGATCAGTTTCCTAGATGGCTGGGAGGGACGTACACCGATAAACTCATCTTT.

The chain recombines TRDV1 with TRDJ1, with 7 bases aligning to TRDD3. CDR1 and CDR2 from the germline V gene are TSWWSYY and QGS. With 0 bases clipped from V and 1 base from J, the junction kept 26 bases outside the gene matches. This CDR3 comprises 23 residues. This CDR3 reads CALGELSVPIPLLGIRVTDKLIF. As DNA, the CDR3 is TGTGCTCTTGGGGAACTATCTGTGCCTATCCCCCTACTGGGGATAAGGGTCACCGATAAACTCATCTTT.

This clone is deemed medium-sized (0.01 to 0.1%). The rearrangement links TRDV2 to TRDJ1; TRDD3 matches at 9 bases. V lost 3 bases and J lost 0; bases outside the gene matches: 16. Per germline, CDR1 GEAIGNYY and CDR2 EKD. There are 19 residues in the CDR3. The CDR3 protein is CACDFTVSHWGNDTDKLIF. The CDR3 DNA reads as TGTGCCTGTGACTTCACGGTCTCCCACTGGGGGAATGACACCGATAAACTCATCTTT.

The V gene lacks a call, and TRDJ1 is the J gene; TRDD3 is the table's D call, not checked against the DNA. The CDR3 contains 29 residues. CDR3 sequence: CALGDPKPLPFLSYLGNWGTHLYTDKLIF. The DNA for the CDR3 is TGTGCTCTTGGGGATCCCAAACCTTTACCCTTCTTAAGCTACCTGGGTAACTGGGGGACCCATCTATACACCGATAAACTCATCTTT.

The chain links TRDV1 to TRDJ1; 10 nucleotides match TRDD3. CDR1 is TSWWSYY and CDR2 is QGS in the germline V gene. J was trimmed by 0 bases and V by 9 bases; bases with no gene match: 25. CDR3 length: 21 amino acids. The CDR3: CALLNRGPYKLGDAYTDKLIF. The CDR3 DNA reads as TGTGCTCTCCTCAATCGCGGCCCCTACAAACTGGGGGATGCGTACACCGATAAACTCATCTTT.

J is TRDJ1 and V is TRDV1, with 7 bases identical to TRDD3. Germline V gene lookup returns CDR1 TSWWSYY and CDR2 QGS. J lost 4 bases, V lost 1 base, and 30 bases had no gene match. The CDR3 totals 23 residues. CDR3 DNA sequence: TGTGCTCTTGGGGAACCCCTCCCCCCCTGGGGGCCTGATGGGCGGATACTTAACGATAAACTCATCTTT. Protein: CALGEPLPPWGPDGRILNDKLIF.

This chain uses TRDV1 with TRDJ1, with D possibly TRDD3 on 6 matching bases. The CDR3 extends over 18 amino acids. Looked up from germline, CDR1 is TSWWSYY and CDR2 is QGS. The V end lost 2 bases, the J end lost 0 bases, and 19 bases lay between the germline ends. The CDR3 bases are TGTGCTCTTGGGGAAAGGCTGGCGGGGGGACGATACACCGATAAACTCATCTTT. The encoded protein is CALGERLAGGRYTDKLIF.

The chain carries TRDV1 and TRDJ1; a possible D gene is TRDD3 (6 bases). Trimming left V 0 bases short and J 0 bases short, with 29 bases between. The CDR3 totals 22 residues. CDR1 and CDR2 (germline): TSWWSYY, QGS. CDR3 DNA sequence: TGTGCTCTTGGGGAACTTACCGGGGGACTGAGCGCTACTGGGCCCGACACCGATAAACTCATCTTT. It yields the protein CALGELTGGLSATGPDTDKLIF.

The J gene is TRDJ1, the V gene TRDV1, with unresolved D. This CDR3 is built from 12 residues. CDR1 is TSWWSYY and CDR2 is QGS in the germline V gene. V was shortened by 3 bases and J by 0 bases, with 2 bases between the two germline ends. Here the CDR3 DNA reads TGTGCTCTTGGGGATTACACCGATAAACTCATCTTT. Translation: CALGDYTDKLIF.

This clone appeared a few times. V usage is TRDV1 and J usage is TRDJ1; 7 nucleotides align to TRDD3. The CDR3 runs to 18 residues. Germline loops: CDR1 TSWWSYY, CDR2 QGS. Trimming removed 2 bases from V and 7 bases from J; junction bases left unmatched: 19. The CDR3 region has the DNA TGTGCTCTTGGGGAATCCGAGCCTTCAAAGATTACTGGGGTTAAACTCATCTTT. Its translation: CALGESEPSKITGVKLIF.

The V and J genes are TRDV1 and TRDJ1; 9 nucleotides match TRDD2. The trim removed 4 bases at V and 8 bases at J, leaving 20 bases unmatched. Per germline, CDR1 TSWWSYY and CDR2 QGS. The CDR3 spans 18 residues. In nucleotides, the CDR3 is TGTGCTCTTGGGGTAGGGCCTTCCTACGGATCTGGCCCAATAAAACTCATCTTT. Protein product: CALGVGPSYGSGPIKLIF.

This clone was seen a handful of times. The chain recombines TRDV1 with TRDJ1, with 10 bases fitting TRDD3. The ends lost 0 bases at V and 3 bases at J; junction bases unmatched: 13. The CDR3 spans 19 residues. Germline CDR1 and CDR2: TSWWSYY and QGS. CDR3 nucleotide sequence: TGTGCTCTTGGGGAACTACTGGGGGATTTTGCGAACCTCGCCGATAAACTCATCTTT. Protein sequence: CALGELLGDFANLADKLIF.

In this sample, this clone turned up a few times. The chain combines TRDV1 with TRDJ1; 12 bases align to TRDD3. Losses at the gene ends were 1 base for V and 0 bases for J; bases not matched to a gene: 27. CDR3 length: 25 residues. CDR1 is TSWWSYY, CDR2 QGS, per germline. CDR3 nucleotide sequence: TGTGCTCTTGGGGAACGCCTACGGGTCGGTTACTGGGGGATACAGGGCTACCCGTACACCGATAAACTCATCTTT. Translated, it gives CALGERLRVGYWGIQGYPYTDKLIF.

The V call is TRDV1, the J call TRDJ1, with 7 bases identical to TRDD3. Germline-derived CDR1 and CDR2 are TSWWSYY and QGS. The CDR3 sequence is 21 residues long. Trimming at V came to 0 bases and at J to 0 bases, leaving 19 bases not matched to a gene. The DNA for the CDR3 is TGTGCTCTTGGGGAACTAGTCAACCCATGGCTGGGGGTTCCGTACACCGATAAACTCATCTTT. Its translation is CALGELVNPWLGVPYTDKLIF.

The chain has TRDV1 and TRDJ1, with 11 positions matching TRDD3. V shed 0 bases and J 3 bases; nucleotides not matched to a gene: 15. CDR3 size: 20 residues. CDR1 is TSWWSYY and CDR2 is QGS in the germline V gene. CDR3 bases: TGTGCTCTTGGGGAACTAGCCCCATCTCTTGGGGGATACGGGTCCGATAAACTCATCTTT. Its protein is CALGELAPSLGGYGSDKLIF.

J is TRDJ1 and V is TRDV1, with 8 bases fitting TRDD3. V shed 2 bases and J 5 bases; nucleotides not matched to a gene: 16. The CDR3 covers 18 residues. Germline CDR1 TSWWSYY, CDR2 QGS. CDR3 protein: CALGEGVLGALPMDKLIF. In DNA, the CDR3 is TGTGCTCTTGGGGAAGGCGTACTGGGGGCACTACCGATGGATAAACTCATCTTT.

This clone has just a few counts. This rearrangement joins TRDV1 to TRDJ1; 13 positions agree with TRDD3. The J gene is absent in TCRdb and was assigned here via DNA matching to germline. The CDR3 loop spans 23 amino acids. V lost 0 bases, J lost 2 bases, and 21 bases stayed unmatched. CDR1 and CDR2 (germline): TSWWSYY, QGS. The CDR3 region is CALGELASFGVCTGGYGTDKLIF. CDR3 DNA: TGTGCTCTTGGGGAACTAGCGTCGTTTGGGGTCTGTACTGGGGGATACGGGACCGATAAACTCATCTTT.

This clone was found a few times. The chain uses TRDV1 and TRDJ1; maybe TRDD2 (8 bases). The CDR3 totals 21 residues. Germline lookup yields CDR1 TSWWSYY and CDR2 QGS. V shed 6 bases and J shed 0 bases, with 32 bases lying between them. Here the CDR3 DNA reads TGTGCTCTTGGCCGCGACACTTCCTACGAGGGCTGGGGGTCCTACACCGATAAACTCATCTTT. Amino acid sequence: CALGRDTSYEGWGSYTDKLIF.

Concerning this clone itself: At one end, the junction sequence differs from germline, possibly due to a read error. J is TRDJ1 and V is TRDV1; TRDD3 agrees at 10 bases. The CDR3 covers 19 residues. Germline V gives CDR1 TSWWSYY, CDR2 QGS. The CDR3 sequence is CALGELKFPRGIRTDKLIF. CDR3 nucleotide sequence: TGTGCCCTTGGGGAACTCAAGTTCCCAAGGGGGATACGCACCGATAAACTCATCTTT.

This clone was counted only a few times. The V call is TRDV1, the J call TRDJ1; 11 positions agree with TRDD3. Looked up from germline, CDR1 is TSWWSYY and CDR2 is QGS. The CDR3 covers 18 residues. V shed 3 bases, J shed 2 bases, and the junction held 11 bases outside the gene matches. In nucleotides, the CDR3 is TGTGCTCTTGGGGAGCCCGGCTGGGGGATACCAAGAACCGATAAACTCATCTTT. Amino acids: CALGEPGWGIPRTDKLIF.

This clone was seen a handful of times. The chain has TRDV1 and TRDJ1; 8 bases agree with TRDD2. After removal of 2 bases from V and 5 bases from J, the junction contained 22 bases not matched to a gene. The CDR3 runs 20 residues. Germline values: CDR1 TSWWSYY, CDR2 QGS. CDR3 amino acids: CALGEKEDFLLRLRGDKLIF. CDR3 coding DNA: TGTGCTCTTGGGGAAAAGGAAGACTTCCTACTGCGCTTGAGGGGGGATAAACTCATCTTT.

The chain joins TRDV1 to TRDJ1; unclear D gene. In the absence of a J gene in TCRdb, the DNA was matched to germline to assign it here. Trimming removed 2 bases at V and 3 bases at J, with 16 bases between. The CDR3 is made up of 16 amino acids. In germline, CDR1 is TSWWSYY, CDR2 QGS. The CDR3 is CALGESPVRPADKLIF. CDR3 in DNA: TGTGCTCTTGGGGAATCACCTGTCCGGCCGGCCGATAAACTCATCTTT.

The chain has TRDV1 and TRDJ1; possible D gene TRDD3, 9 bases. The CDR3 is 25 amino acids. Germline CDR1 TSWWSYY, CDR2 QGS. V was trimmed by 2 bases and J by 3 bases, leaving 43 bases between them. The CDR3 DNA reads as TGTGCTCTTGGGGAATCACACCAAGTCTTCCTACGGGCTGATAACTGGGGGACCACCTCCGATAAACTCATCTTT. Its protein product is CALGESHQVFLRADNWGTTSDKLIF.

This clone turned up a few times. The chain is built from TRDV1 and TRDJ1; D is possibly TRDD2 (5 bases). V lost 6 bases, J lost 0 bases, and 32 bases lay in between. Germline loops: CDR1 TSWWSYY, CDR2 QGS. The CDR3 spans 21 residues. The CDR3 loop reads CALGDSLRGDSLPGYTDKLIF. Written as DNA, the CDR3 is TGTGCTCTTGGAGACTCCCTGAGGGGCGATTCCCTACCGGGGTACACCGATAAACTCATCTTT.

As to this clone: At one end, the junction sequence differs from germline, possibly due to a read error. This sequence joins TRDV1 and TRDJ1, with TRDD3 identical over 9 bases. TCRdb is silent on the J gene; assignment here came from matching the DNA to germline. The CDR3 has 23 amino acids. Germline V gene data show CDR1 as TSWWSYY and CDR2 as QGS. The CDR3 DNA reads TGTGCTCTTGGGGAACTAGAATTGGACCACTGGGGGACTCAGGGTACGTACACCAATAAACTCATCTTT. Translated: CALGELELDHWGTQGTYTNKLIF.

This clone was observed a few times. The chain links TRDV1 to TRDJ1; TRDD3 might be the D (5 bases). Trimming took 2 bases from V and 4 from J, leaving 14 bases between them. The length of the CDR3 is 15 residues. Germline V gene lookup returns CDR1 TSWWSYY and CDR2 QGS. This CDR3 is CALGESCPGYDKLIF. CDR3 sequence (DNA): TGTGCTCTTGGGGAAAGTTGCCCTGGATACGATAAACTCATCTTT.

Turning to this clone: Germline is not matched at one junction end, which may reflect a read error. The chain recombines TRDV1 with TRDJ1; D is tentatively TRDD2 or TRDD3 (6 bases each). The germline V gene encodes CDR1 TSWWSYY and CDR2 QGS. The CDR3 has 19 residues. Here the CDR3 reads CALGDTFRPGEVYTDKPIF. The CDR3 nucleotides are TGTGCTCTTGGGGATACCTTCCGACCGGGGGAGGTTTACACCGATAAACCCATCTTT.